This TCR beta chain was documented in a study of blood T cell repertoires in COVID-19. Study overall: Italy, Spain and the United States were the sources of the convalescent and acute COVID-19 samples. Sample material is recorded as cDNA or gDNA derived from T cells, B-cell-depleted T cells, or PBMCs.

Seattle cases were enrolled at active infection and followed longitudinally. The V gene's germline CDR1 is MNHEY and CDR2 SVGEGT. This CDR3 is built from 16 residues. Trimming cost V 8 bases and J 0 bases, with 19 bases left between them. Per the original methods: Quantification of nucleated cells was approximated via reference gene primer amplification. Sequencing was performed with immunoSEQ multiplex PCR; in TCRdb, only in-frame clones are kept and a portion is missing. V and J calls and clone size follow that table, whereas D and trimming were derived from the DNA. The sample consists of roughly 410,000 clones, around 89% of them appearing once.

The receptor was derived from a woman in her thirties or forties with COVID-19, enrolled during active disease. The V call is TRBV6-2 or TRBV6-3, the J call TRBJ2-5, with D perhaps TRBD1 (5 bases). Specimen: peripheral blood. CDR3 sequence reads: CASRPKPAGYQETQYF. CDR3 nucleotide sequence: TGTGCCAGCCGCCCCAAACCGGCAGGGTACCAAGAGACCCAGTACTTC.